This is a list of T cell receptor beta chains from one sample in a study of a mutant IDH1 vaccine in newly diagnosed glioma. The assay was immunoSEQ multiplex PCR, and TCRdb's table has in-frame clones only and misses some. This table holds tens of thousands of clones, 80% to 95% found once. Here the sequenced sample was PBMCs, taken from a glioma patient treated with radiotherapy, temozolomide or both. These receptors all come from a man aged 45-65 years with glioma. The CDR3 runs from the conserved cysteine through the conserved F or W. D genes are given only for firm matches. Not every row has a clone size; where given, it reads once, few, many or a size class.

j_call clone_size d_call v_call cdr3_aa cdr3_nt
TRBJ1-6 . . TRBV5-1 CASSLAVGPNSPLHF TGCGCCAGCAGCTTGGCCGTCGGGCCTAATTCACCCCTCCACTTT
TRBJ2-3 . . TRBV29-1 CSVAGSFGDTQYF TGCAGCGTTGCGGGCAGCTTCGGGGATACGCAGTATTTT
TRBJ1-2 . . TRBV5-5 CASRSGRYGYTF TGTGCCAGCAGGAGCGGGCGGTATGGCTACACCTTC
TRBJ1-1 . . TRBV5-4 CASSLGGQGGTEAFF TGTGCCAGCAGCTTGGGTGGGCAGGGCGGGACTGAAGCTTTCTTT
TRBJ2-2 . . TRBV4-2 CASSQVQLNTGELFF TGTGCCAGCAGCCAAGTACAGTTAAACACCGGGGAGCTGTTTTTT
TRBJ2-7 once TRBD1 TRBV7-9 CASSPHPRTGGTYEQYF TGTGCCAGCAGCCCCCATCCCCGGACAGGGGGTACCTACGAGCAGTACTTC
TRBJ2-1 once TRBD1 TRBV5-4 CASSYGQGYNEQFF TGTGCCAGCAGCTACGGACAGGGCTACAATGAGCAGTTCTTC
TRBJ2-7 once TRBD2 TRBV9 CASSAREGLELGYEQYF TGTGCCAGCAGCGCTAGAGAAGGACTAGAATTAGGGTACGAGCAGTACTTC
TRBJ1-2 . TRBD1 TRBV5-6 CASSSDRGLIGYTF TGTGCCAGCAGCTCGGACAGGGGGTTGATTGGCTACACCTTC
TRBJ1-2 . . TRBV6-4 CASSENAGPYGYTF TGTGCCAGCAGTGAAAACGCAGGGCCCTATGGCTACACCTTC
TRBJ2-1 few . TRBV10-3 CAISERNEQFF TGTGCCATCAGTGAACGCAATGAGCAGTTCTTC
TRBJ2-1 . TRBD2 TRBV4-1 CASSQEGLASEQFF TGCGCCAGCAGCCAAGAGGGACTAGCAAGTGAGCAGTTCTTC
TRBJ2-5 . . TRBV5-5 CASSFQGRNQETQYF TGTGCCAGCAGCTTTCAAGGACGGAACCAAGAGACCCAGTACTTC
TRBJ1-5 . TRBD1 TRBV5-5 CASSSGTGTGNQPQHF TGTGCCAGCAGCTCGGGGACAGGGACTGGCAATCAGCCCCAGCATTTT
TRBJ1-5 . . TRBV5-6 CASSLGSSNQPQHF TGTGCCAGCAGCTTAGGGAGTAGCAATCAGCCCCAGCATTTT
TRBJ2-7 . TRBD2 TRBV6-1 CASSEARASGSTEQYF TGTGCCAGCAGTGAAGCACGGGCTAGCGGGAGTACCGAGCAGTACTTC
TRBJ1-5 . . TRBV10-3 CAISESGGFNQPQHF TGTGCCATCAGTGAGTCAGGAGGGTTCAATCAGCCCCAGCATTTT
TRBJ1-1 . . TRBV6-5 CASSYSTRRNTEAFF TGTGCCAGCAGTTACTCGACACGGAGGAACACTGAAGCTTTCTTT
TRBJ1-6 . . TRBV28 CASSVRATGFLHF TGTGCCAGCAGTGTCAGGGCTACAGGGTTCCTCCACTTT
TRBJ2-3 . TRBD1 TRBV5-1 CASSQTGRTDTQYF TGCGCCAGCAGCCAGACAGGGCGCACAGATACGCAGTATTTT
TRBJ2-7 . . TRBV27 CASSGKQGIDEQYF TGTGCCAGCAGCGGAAAACAGGGCATCGACGAGCAGTACTTC
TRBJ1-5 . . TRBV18 CASPVTRDGYSNQPQHF TGTGCCAGCCCTGTAACCAGGGACGGGTATAGCAATCAGCCCCAGCATTTT
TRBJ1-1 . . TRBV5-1 CASSGGDFNTEAFF TGCGCCAGCAGCGGCGGAGATTTCAACACTGAAGCTTTCTTT
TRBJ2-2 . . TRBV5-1 CASGHRRETNTGELFF TGCGCCAGCGGGCATCGTCGGGAAACGAACACCGGGGAGCTGTTTTTT
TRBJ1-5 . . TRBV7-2 CASSLGRGGNQPQHF TGTGCCAGCAGCTTAGGCAGGGGAGGCAATCAGCCCCAGCATTTT
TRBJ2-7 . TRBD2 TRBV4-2 CASAGTSGYEQYF TGTGCCAGTGCCGGGACTAGCGGCTACGAGCAGTACTTC
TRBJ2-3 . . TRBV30 CAWSRAGSLPDTQYF TGTGCCTGGAGTAGGGCAGGATCCCTCCCAGATACGCAGTATTTT
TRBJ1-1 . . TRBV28 CASSLSMGVNEAFF TGTGCCAGCAGTTTATCGATGGGGGTAAATGAAGCTTTCTTT
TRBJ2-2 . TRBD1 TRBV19 CASSEGTGRGAGELFF TGTGCCAGTAGTGAGGGGACAGGGAGGGGTGCCGGGGAGCTGTTTTTT
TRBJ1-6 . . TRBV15 CATSRDSANSPLHF TGTGCCACCAGCAGAGACTCGGCGAATTCACCCCTCCACTTT
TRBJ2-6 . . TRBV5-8 CASSLWGRGANVLTF TGTGCCAGCAGCTTGTGGGGGCGAGGGGCCAACGTCCTGACTTTC
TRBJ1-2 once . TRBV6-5 CASRQQTLNYGYTF TGTGCCAGTCGCCAACAGACTCTTAACTATGGCTACACCTTC
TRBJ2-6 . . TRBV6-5 CASSYFGSGANVLTF TGTGCCAGCAGTTACTTTGGCTCTGGGGCCAACGTCCTGACTTTC
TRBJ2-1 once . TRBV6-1 CASKANYNEQFF TGTGCCAGCAAGGCAAATTACAATGAGCAGTTCTTC
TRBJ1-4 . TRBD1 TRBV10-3 CAISDRGLTTDEKLFF TGTGCCATCAGCGACAGGGGACTCACAACGGATGAAAAACTGTTTTTT
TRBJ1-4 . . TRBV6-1 CASSGLSGRNEKLFF TGTGCCAGCAGTGGACTTTCGGGCCGGAACGAAAAACTGTTTTTT
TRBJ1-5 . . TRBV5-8 CASSPGGRGWNQPQHF TGTGCCAGCAGCCCTGGTGGCAGGGGATGGAATCAGCCCCAGCATTTT